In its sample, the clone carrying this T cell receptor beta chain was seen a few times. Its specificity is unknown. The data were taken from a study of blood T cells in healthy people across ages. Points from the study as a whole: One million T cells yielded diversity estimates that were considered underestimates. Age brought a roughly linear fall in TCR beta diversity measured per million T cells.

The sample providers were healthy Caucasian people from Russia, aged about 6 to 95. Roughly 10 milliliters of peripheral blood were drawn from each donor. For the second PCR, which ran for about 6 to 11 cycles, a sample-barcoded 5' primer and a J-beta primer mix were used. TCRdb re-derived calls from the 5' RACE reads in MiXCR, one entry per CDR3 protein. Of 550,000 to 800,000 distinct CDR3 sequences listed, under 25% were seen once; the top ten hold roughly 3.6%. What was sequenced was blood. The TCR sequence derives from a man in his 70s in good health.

The CDR3 reads CASSSTLAGGDNEQFF. The CDR3 coding sequence is TGTGCCAGCAGCTCAACACTAGCGGGAGGGGACAATGAGCAGTTCTTC. The chain employs TRBV9 and TRBJ2-1; 13 bases fit TRBD2. Germline V gene sequence: CDR1 SGDLS, CDR2 YYNGEE. V was clipped by 4 bases and J by 5 bases; unmatched bases: 6. The CDR3 is made up of 16 amino acids. Complete variable domain (other parts from reference TRBV9 and TRBJ2-1): DSGVTQTPKHLITATGQRVTLRCSPRSGDLSVYWYQQSLDQGLQFLIQYYNGEERAKGNILERFSAQQFPDLHSELNLSSLELGDSALYFCASSSTLAGGDNEQFFGPGTRLTVL.